The 11 T cell receptor beta chains below all came from one sample that was sequenced in a study of Ad26.COV2.S vaccination and SARS-CoV-2 variants. As to treatment: around 19 received Ad26.COV2.S at low or high dose, single or two shots; 5 received placebo; per-sample allocation not given. Sample collection was performed on day 63 after the first vaccine or placebo injection. Measured with immunoSEQ multiplex PCR; TCRdb has only the in-frame clones, and not every one. This sample yields more than 300,000 clones, of which approximately 90% are seen a single time; about 4.6% belongs to the top ten. The source material was peripheral blood, sampled in a trial of Ad26.COV2.S vaccine versus placebo. The origin of the receptors is a person between 18 and 65 years old who received the Ad26.COV2.S COVID-19 vaccine or a placebo.

The rearrangement links TRBV9 to TRBJ2-1; maybe TRBD1 (6 bases). Germline V gene sequence: CDR1 SGDLS, CDR2 YYNGEE. There are 15 residues in the CDR3. V dropped 4 bases and J dropped 1 base, with 12 bases sitting between them. The CDR3 sequence: CASSSSGTSYNEQFF. The DNA for the CDR3 is TGTGCCAGCAGCTCCTCCGGGACATCCTACAATGAGCAGTTCTTC. Variable domain in full (rest from reference TRBV9 and TRBJ2-1): DSGVTQTPKHLITATGQRVTLRCSPRSGDLSVYWYQQSLDQGLQFLIQYYNGEERAKGNILERFSAQQFPDLHSELNLSSLELGDSALYFCASSSSGTSYNEQFFGPGTRLTVL.

This chain links TRBV19 with TRBJ1-1, with no clear D. The V end lost 3 bases, the J end lost 0 bases, and 8 bases lay between the germline ends. Germline lookup yields CDR1 LNHDA and CDR2 SQIVND (reference sequence). The CDR3 spans 14 residues. CDR3 nucleotide sequence: TGTGCCAGTAGTATCCGGAGCATGAACACTGAAGCTTTCTTT. Protein product: CASSIRSMNTEAFF.

The chain has TRBV4-3 and TRBJ1-5, with a tentative D call TRBD1 (5 bases). The CDR3 sequence is 13 residues long. The V gene lost 3 bases and the J gene lost 14 bases, with 17 bases spanning the gap. Germline CDR1 LGHNA, CDR2 YSLEER. The CDR3 here is CASSHTKGSFEHF. DNA for the CDR3: TGCGCCAGCAGCCATACTAAGGGGTCATTCGAGCATTTT.

This rearrangement joins TRBV24-1 to TRBJ2-5, with unresolved D. Germline CDR1 KGHDR, CDR2 SFDVKD. The CDR3 length is 13 residues. The V and J ends lost 3 bases and 4 bases respectively, with 8 bases between them. DNA for the CDR3: TGTGCCACCAGTGATACTGACCTAGAGACCCAGTACTTC. It specifies CATSDTDLETQYF.

This clone appeared once. J is TRBJ2-6 and V is TRBV4-1; D is unresolved. Germline V gene lookup returns CDR1 MGHRA and CDR2 YSYEKL. The length of the CDR3 is 17 residues. V was shortened by 2 bases and J by 0 bases, with 11 bases between the two germline ends. The CDR3 DNA follows: TGCGCCAGCAGCCAACAGACCGGCGCCTCTGGGGCCAACGTCCTGACTTTC. This gives the protein CASSQQTGASGANVLTF.

The chain is built from TRBV19 and TRBJ2-4, with D perhaps matching TRBD2 (5 bases). The CDR3 is 15 amino acids. The germline V gene encodes CDR1 LNHDA and CDR2 SQIVND (reference sequence). V shed 5 bases and J shed 0 bases, with 11 bases lying between them. The CDR3 loop reads CASSASRLAKNIQYF. The CDR3 coding sequence is TGTGCCAGTAGTGCTAGCCGTCTAGCCAAAAACATTCAGTACTTC.

This clone was observed once. CDR3 nucleotides: TGTGCCAGCAGCCCTAGATGGGGTAATGAGCAGTTCTTC. Its protein product is CASSPRWGNEQFF. This sequence joins TRBV11-3 and TRBJ2-1; D is undetermined. V lost 5 bases to trimming and J lost 7 bases, with 12 bases between them. The CDR3 runs to 13 residues. Looked up from germline, CDR1 is SGHNT and CDR2 is YENEEA.

The V gene is TRBV7-8, the J gene TRBJ2-3; D is tentatively TRBD1 or TRBD2 (6 bases each). The CDR3 contains 15 residues. V was trimmed by 4 bases and J by 4 bases, leaving 15 bases between them. CDR1 and CDR2 from the germline V gene are SGHVS and FQNEAQ. Here the CDR3 DNA reads TGTGCCAGCAGCTGGGACACGAGGGGGGCAGATACGCAGTATTTT. Protein sequence: CASSWDTRGADTQYF. The variable domain in full, with the rest retrieved from reference TRBV7-8 and TRBJ2-3, is GAGVSQSPRYKVAKRGQDVALRCDPISGHVSLFWYQQALGQGPEFLTYFQNEAQLDKSGLPSDRFFAERPEGSVSTLKIQRTQQEDSAVYLCASSWDTRGADTQYFGPGTRLTVL.

The chain has TRBV12-3 or TRBV12-4 and TRBJ1-3; D not certain. The CDR3 has 13 amino acids. The V gene lost 5 bases and the J gene lost 0 bases, with 5 bases spanning the gap. The chain's CDR3 is CASSTLSGNTIYF. CDR3 coding DNA: TGTGCCAGCAGTACCCTCTCTGGAAACACCATATATTTT.

V is TRBV30 and J is TRBJ2-1; D is unresolved. Per germline, CDR1 GTSNPN and CDR2 SVGIG (reference sequence). The CDR3 spans 12 residues. The ends were cut back, 0 bases at V and 9 bases at J, with 9 bases in the middle. CDR3 DNA sequence: TGTGCCTGGAGTGTCGCGAGTAGTGAGCAGTTCTTC. Translating gives CAWSVASSEQFF.

The rearrangement joins TRBV12-3 or TRBV12-4 to TRBJ2-7, with 7 positions matching TRBD1. The CDR3 runs to 13 residues. After removal of 2 bases from V and 5 bases from J, the junction contained 3 bases not matched to a gene. For the CDR3, the DNA is TGTGCCAGCAGTTTATCAGGGGGTAACGAGCAGTACTTC. It codes for CASSLSGGNEQYF.